This passage covers 20 T cell receptor beta chains from one sample sequenced in a study of cytomegalovirus exposure and HLA in healthy donors. The primer mix had 60 Vbeta and 13 Jbeta primers. Sequenced by immunoSEQ multiplex PCR; TCRdb stores in-frame clones only, minus some. In the table there are a few hundred thousand clones, roughly four fifths of which are singletons. The sequenced sample was PBMCs. The receptors here all came from a girl aged 10 to 17 in good health and CMV-seronegative.

The chain is built from TRBV6-6 and TRBJ1-2, with a possible D match to TRBD1 (5 bases). The CDR3 consists of 14 residues. V was pared by 3 bases and J by 1 base, with 9 bases between. Germline V gene data show CDR1 as MNHNY and CDR2 as SVGAGI (reference sequence). In DNA form, the CDR3 reads TGTGCCAGCAGTTATGGAGACAGTAACTATGGCTACACCTTC. The encoded protein is CASSYGDSNYGYTF.

This chain connects TRBV2 to TRBJ2-7; no definite D call. The germline gives CDR1 SNHLY, CDR2 FYNNEI. Deletions cut 7 bases from V and 4 bases from J, with 14 bases between. This CDR3 region has 13 residues. The CDR3 spells CASKENGPYEQYF. In DNA form, the CDR3 reads TGTGCCAGCAAGGAGAATGGCCCTTACGAGCAGTACTTC.

V usage is TRBV27 and J usage is TRBJ1-2; 9 nucleotides align to TRBD1. Trimming removed 2 bases from V and 8 bases from J; junction bases left unmatched: 12. This CDR3 has 16 amino acids. The germline V gene has CDR1 MNHEY and CDR2 SMNVEV (reference sequence). The CDR3 DNA sequence: TGTGCCAGCAGTTTAAACCAGGGGACAGGGAGGAACGGCTACACCTTC. Protein product: CASSLNQGTGRNGYTF.

The V gene is TRBV28, the J gene TRBJ1-5; no clear D gene. CDR1 is MDHEN and CDR2 is SYDVKM in the germline V gene. CDR3 length equals 13 residues. V was shortened by 4 bases and J by 3 bases, with 7 bases between the two germline ends. The CDR3 here is CASSSPPNQPQHF. The DNA of the CDR3 is TGTGCCAGCAGTTCCCCTCCCAATCAGCCCCAGCATTTT.

CDR3 protein: CASSSGQIYNEQFF. The DNA for the CDR3 is TGCGCCAGCAGCTCGGGACAAATTTACAATGAGCAGTTCTTC. The rearrangement uses TRBV5-1 and TRBJ2-1; D perhaps matches TRBD1 (6 bases). V shed 3 bases and J shed 4 bases, with 11 bases lying between them. The CDR3 runs 14 residues. CDR1 is SGHRS and CDR2 is YFSETQ in the germline V gene.

The chain is built from TRBV29-1 and TRBJ2-2; possible D gene TRBD1, 7 bases. This CDR3 has 14 amino acids. Germline CDR1 is SQVTM and CDR2 is ANQGSEA. V lost 4 bases, J lost 1 base, and 10 bases lay in between. CDR3 in amino acids: CSVARGVNTGELFF. In nucleotides, the CDR3 is TGCAGCGTTGCCAGGGGGGTGAACACCGGGGAGCTGTTTTTT.

The chain uses TRBV7-9 and TRBJ2-2, with no clear D. The germline V gene has CDR1 SEHNR and CDR2 FQNEAQ (reference sequence). Trimming removed 1 base from V and 5 bases from J, with 11 bases in between. CDR3 length equals 15 residues. This CDR3 is CASSLGGTRTGELFF. The CDR3 nucleotides are TGTGCCAGCAGCTTAGGCGGAACAAGAACCGGGGAGCTGTTTTTT.

CDR3 sequence (DNA): TGTGCCAGCAGCTCGTACGTACTAGCAGATACGCAGTATTTT. Protein sequence: CASSSYVLADTQYF. The chain has TRBV7-3 and TRBJ2-3; weak D call: TRBD2 (5 bases). Germline values: CDR1 SGHTA, CDR2 FQGTGA. Trimming stripped 4 bases from V and 4 bases from J, with 12 bases between. This CDR3 comprises 14 residues.

The rearrangement links TRBV6-5 to TRBJ1-6, with D unclear. Trimming pared 4 bases from V and 7 bases from J, leaving 8 bases between. The CDR3 is 13 amino acids. Germline V CDR1 and CDR2: MNHEY, SVGAGI. The CDR3 DNA follows: TGTGCCAGCAGTTGGGCAGCCAATTCACCCCTCCACTTT. It specifies CASSWAANSPLHF.

V is TRBV25-1 and J is TRBJ1-1, with D perhaps matching TRBD1 (6 bases). CDR1 is MGHDK and CDR2 is SYGVNS in the germline V gene. The CDR3 spans 13 residues. The V and J ends lost 10 bases and 1 base respectively, with 13 bases between them. The CDR3: CATSGAGNTEAFF. The CDR3 DNA is TGTGCCACCTCAGGGGCCGGGAACACTGAAGCTTTCTTT.

A note on this clone: The junction departs from the called germline gene at one end, perhaps through a read error. The chain combines TRBV2 with TRBJ1-2, with D unclear. This CDR3 comprises 11 residues. The germline CDR1 and CDR2 sequences are SNHLY and FYNNEI. The CDR3 sequence is CASSTPGRGIF. DNA for the CDR3: TGTGCCAGCAGTACCCCTGGGAGAGGGATCTTC.

The rearrangement joins TRBV27 to TRBJ2-1; possible D gene TRBD1, 6 bases. Germline V lookup: CDR1 MNHEY, CDR2 SMNVEV (reference sequence). The CDR3 is 16 residues long. Trimming cost V 2 bases and J 9 bases, with 20 bases left between them. In DNA form, the CDR3 reads TGTGCCAGCAGTTTAATGAGCCTACAGGGATCAGGTGAGCAGTTCTTC. Translation: CASSLMSLQGSGEQFF.

The V gene is TRBV18, the J gene TRBJ2-1; D gene unclear. The V end lost 3 bases, the J end lost 10 bases, and 10 bases lay between the germline ends. The germline gives CDR1 KGHSH, CDR2 LQKENI. The CDR3 contains 12 residues. CDR3 region: CASSPLPTEQFF. CDR3 in DNA: TGTGCCAGCTCACCTCTGCCGACAGAGCAGTTCTTC.

This clone is a singleton in its sample. The chain uses TRBV6-5 and TRBJ1-6; 10 bases line up with TRBD1. V was clipped by 6 bases and J by 5 bases; unmatched bases: 4. This CDR3 contains 15 residues. Germline values: CDR1 MNHEY, CDR2 SVGAGI. The CDR3 DNA is TGTGCCAGCAGCAGACAGGGGGCCAATAATTCACCCCTCCACTTT. Amino acids: CASSRQGANNSPLHF.

The gene calls are TRBV7-8 and TRBJ2-1; the D gene is possibly TRBD2 (5 bases). The germline V gene encodes CDR1 SGHVS and CDR2 FQNEAQ. There are 14 residues in the CDR3. Trimming left V 1 base short and J 16 bases short, with 20 bases between. CDR3: CASSLEVGSEGLFF. The CDR3 DNA reads TGTGCCAGCAGCTTAGAGGTGGGGAGTGAAGGATTATTCTTC.

Concerning this clone: One end of the junction fails to match germline, which may point to a read error. The identical CDR3 is also encoded by other nucleotide sequences in the sample. The gene calls are TRBV6-1 and TRBJ1-2; 12 nucleotides match TRBD1. The CDR3 is 15 residues long. Germline V gene sequence: CDR1 MNHNS, CDR2 SASEGT. In nucleotides, the CDR3 is TGTGCCAGCAGATCCGGGACAGGGGGCGCCAATGGCTATACCTTC. Its protein is CASRSGTGGANGYTF.

This chain links TRBV30 with TRBJ2-7; D is possibly TRBD1 (6 bases). The ends were cut back, 4 bases at V and 2 bases at J, with 9 bases in the middle. CDR3 length: 12 residues. Germline V gene lookup returns CDR1 GTSNPN and CDR2 SVGIG (reference sequence). The CDR3 DNA reads TGTGCCTGGATTACAGGGCCCTACGAGCAGTACTTC. It translates to CAWITGPYEQYF.

A few counts support this clone. V and J are TRBV15 and TRBJ2-6; D is undetermined. Germline assignment: CDR1 LNHNV and CDR2 YYDKDF (reference sequence). The CDR3 runs 13 residues. The ends were cut back, 4 bases at V and 1 base at J, with 2 bases in the middle. The CDR3 region is CATSTSGANVLTF. The CDR3 coding sequence is TGTGCCACCAGCACTTCTGGGGCCAACGTCCTGACTTTC.

A single count supports this clone. The chain recombines TRBV7-2 with TRBJ2-1, with D possibly TRBD2 on 6 matching bases. Trimming shortened V by 4 bases and J by 4 bases, and 11 bases separated the two germline ends. Per the germline V gene, CDR1 is SGHTA and CDR2 is FQGNSA. The CDR3 is made up of 14 amino acids. CDR3 protein: CASSSRAGYNEQFF. The CDR3 bases are TGTGCCAGCAGCTCCCGGGCGGGGTACAATGAGCAGTTCTTC.

This chain uses TRBV11-2 with TRBJ2-2, with D maybe TRBD2 (5 bases). This CDR3 is built from 14 residues. The V end lost 10 bases, the J end lost 0 bases, and 12 bases lay between the germline ends. Germline CDR1 reads SGHAT; CDR2 reads FQNNGV. CDR3: CATGKPANTGELFF. In DNA form, the CDR3 reads TGTGCCACCGGGAAACCCGCGAACACCGGGGAGCTGTTTTTT.